One sample yielded the 2 T cell receptor beta chains listed below, sequenced in a study of cytomegalovirus exposure and HLA in healthy donors. The PCR ran on 60 Vbeta and 13 Jbeta primers. Using immunoSEQ multiplex PCR, the repertoire was profiled, and TCRdb retains in-frame clones only, with some absent. This table has 100,000 to 150,000 clones, roughly 77% appearing once. The sequencing sample was made of PBMCs. The receptors derive from a woman aged 40-49 years in good health and CMV-seropositive.

The V call is TRBV5-1, the J call TRBJ2-1; 7 positions match TRBD2. The J segment lost 4 bases and the V segment lost 0 bases, leaving 4 bases of the junction unmatched. The CDR3 loop spans 15 amino acids. The germline CDR1 and CDR2 sequences are SGHRS and YFSETQ. The CDR3 loop reads CASSLGGGAYNEQFF. The CDR3 DNA reads as TGCGCCAGCAGCTTGGGCGGGGGAGCGTACAATGAGCAGTTCTTC.

The V gene is TRBV19, the J gene TRBJ1-2; possible D gene TRBD1, 6 bases. The germline V gene encodes CDR1 LNHDA and CDR2 SQIVND (reference sequence). CDR3 size: 15 residues. Trimming shortened V by 8 bases and J by 3 bases, and 19 bases separated the two germline ends. CDR3 region: CASVQGWGLDYGYTF. Written as DNA, the CDR3 is TGTGCCAGTGTACAGGGATGGGGGCTGGACTATGGCTACACCTTC.